The clone carrying this T cell receptor beta chain was counted many times. What it recognizes is unknown. This entry belongs to a study of T cell repertoires in cytomegalovirus infection. About the study: Public signatures in TCR beta pointed to CMV infection and matching HLA type.

The CDR3 runs 15 residues. The germline CDR1 and CDR2 sequences are SGHTA and FQGNSA. Between the trimmed V and J ends, which lost 5 bases and 7 bases, there was a span of 18 bases. Points from the study as a whole: HLA-C-restricted, CMV-specific TCR beta clonotypes were dominant ex vivo.

TCRdb itself ran the reads through MiXCR, one entry per CDR3 protein. The sample lists hundreds of thousands of distinct CDR3 sequences, around 6.6% occurring once. This TCR came from a human donor in good health (CMV status not recorded). Some clones in this sample may be carry-over from other donors' samples. V usage is TRBV7-2 and J usage is TRBJ1-5; possibly TRBD1 for D (5 bases). Sequencing used PBMCs. Here the CDR3 reads CASSPGAGNRQPQHF. CDR3 nucleotides: TGTGCCAGCAGCCCCGGGGCAGGGAACCGGCAGCCCCAGCATTTT. The full variable domain, with the rest looked up from reference TRBV7-2 and TRBJ1-5, is GAGVSQSPSNKVTEKGKDVELRCDPISGHTALYWYRQSLGQGLEFLIYFQGNSAPDKSGLPSDRFSAERTGGSVSTLTIQRTQQEDSAVYLCASSPGAGNRQPQHFGDGTRLSIL.